This is a list of T cell receptor beta chains from one sample in a study of blood T cells in healthy people across ages. TCRdb redid the calling of the 5' RACE reads with MiXCR, one entry per CDR3 protein. The table has around 1,900,000 distinct CDR3 sequences, roughly two fifths seen once. Material for sequencing was blood. The receptors shown here come from a human donor in good health. CDR3s include the opening cysteine and the closing phenylalanine or tryptophan. The order of the fields is J gene, V gene, CDR3 protein.

>TRBJ2-1|TRBV9
CANSTSSGGVVGEQFF
>TRBJ1-2|TRBV12-3/TRBV12-4
CASSSWETNYGYTF
>TRBJ1-2|TRBV5-1
CASSEGQGVLPRYGYTF
>TRBJ2-1|TRBV12-3/TRBV12-4
CASSFVSYNEQFF
>TRBJ2-1|TRBV4-3
CASSQENTGDEQFF
>TRBJ2-1|TRBV6-1
CASSVYRDRDNEQFF
>TRBJ1-2|TRBV7-9
CASSSGGGPFSIYGYTF
>TRBJ2-7|TRBV7-2
CASSRALTDPIYEQYF
>TRBJ2-3|TRBV7-2
CASSSSDRVMLDTQYF
>TRBJ1-2|TRBV21-1
CASSKVILGYGYTF
>TRBJ2-5|TRBV29-1
CSVPKGVEETQYF
>TRBJ1-2|TRBV2
CASSTQAYGYTF
>TRBJ1-1|TRBV20-1
CSARRLGHSGAEAFF
>TRBJ2-5|TRBV4-3
CASSHTPSGGVETQYF